This T cell receptor (beta chain) stems from a study of blood T cells in healthy people across ages. With a J-beta primer mix and a sample-barcoded 5' primer, a second PCR ran 7 to 11 cycles. A single record per CDR3 protein comes from TCRdb applying MiXCR to the 5' RACE reads. This table holds fewer than 1.5 million distinct CDR3 sequences, 40% to 50% found once. Worth noting for this clonotype: A much larger clone differs from this one at a single base, so this may be a read error.

The receptor was isolated from a woman aged 18-29 years in good health. Sequences were obtained from blood.

The DNA for the CDR3 is TGCGCCAGCGGCCGCAGTGAGGGGGGATACAATGAGCAGTTCTTC. Residues: CASGRSEGGYNEQFF. The chain is built from TRBV4-1 and TRBJ2-1; the D call may be TRBD1 or TRBD2 (6 bases each). V gave up 8 bases and J gave up 4 bases, with 18 bases separating them. Germline lookup yields CDR1 MGHRA and CDR2 YSYEKL. CDR3 length: 15 residues.